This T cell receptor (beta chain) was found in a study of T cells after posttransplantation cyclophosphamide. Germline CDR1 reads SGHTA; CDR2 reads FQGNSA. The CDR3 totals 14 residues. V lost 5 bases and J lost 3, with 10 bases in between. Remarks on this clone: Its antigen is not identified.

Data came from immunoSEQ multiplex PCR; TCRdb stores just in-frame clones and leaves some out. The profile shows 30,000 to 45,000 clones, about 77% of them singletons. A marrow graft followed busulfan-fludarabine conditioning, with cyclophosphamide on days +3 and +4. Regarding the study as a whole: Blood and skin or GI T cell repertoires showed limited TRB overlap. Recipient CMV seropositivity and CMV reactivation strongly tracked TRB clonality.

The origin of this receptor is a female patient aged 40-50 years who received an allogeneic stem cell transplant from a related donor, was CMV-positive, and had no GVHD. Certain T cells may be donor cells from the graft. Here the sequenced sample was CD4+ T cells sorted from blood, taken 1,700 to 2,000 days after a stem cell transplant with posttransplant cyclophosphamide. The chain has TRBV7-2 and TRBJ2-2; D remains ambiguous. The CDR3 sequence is CASSKTAYTGELFF. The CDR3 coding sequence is TGTGCCAGCAGCAAAACAGCATACACCGGGGAGCTGTTTTTT.